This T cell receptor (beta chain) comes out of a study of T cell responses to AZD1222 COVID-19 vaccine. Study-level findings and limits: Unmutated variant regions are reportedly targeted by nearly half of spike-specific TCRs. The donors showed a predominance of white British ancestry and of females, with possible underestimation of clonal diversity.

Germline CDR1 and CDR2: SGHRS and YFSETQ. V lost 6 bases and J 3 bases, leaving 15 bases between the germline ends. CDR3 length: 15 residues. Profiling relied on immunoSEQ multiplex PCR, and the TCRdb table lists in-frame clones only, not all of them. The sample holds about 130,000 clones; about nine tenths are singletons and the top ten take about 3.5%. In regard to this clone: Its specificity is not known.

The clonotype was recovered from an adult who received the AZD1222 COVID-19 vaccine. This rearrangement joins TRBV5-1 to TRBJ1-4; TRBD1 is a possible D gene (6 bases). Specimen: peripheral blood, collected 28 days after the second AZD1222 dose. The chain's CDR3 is CASKQGGQANEKLFF. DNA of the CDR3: TGCGCCAGCAAACAGGGAGGTCAAGCTAATGAAAAACTGTTTTTT.